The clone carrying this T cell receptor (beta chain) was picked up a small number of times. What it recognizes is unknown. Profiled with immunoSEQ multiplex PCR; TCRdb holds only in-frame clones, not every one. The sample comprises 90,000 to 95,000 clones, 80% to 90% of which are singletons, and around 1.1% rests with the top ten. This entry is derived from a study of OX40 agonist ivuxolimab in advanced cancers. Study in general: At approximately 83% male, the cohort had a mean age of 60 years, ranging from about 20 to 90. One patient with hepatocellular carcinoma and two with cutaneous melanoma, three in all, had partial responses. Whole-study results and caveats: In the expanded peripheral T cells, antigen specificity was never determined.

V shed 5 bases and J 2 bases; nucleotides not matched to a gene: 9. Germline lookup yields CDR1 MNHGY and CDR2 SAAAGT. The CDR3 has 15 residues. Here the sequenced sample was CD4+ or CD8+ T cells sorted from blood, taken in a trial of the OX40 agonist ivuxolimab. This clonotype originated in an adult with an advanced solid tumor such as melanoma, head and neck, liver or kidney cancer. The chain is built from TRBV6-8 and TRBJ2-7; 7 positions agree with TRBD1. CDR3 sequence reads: CASSTLEGGTYEQYF. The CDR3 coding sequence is TGTGCCAGCAGTACCCTTGAAGGGGGCACCTACGAGCAGTACTTC.